In this sample, the clone carrying this T cell receptor beta chain turned up once. V was shortened by 1 base and J by 9 bases, with 10 bases between the two germline ends. CDR1 and CDR2 (germline): MGHDK, SYGVNS. This CDR3 region has 12 residues. TCRdb redid the calling of the RT-PCR reads with MiXCR, one entry per CDR3 protein. This sample has hundreds of thousands of distinct CDR3 sequences, with 11% to 15% found just once. The source material was memory CD4+ T cells from blood. The receptor comes from a female donor in good health, serving as a healthy control. The rearrangement uses TRBV25-1 and TRBJ2-7; D call uncertain. Here the CDR3 DNA reads TGTGCCAGCAGTGAATCCGGACCAACGCAGTACTTC. This encodes CASSESGPTQYF.